The text below deals with one TCR beta chain. Its target is not known. The naive CD8 population came from CD45RO-negative cells selected for CCR7, without terminally differentiated effector memory CD45RA+ cells. Germline assignment: CDR1 LGHNA and CDR2 YSLEER. The length of the CDR3 is 16 residues. Trimming removed 4 bases from V and 4 bases from J; junction bases left unmatched: 13. The source of the sample is a study of shared clonotypes between healthy human individuals. Study-wide context: In total, the donors were two women and a few men aged 18 to 49.

Study-wide findings and caveats: As a rule, naive subsets had a larger estimated richness than memory subsets. Generation of non-shared clonotypes was less probable than generation of clonotypes shared by all four donors.

Data came from immunoSEQ multiplex PCR; TCRdb stores just in-frame clones and leaves some out. The sample holds 1.5 million to 2.5 million clones, about 95% seen once. Sequencing was done on a sample of naive CD8+ T cells sorted from blood. This receptor was obtained from a man younger than 30 in good health. The V gene is TRBV4-3, the J gene TRBJ2-7; TRBD1 matches at 7 bases. The CDR3 DNA reads TGCGCCAGCAGCCGCTCTACAGGGGAGTGGGTTTACGAGCAGTACTTC. Translation gives CASSRSTGEWVYEQYF.